This T cell receptor beta chain was captured in a study of Ad26.COV2.S vaccination and SARS-CoV-2 variants. Study as a whole: Donor was assigned to the Ad26.COV2.S arm of trial COV1001. Intramuscular Ad26.COV2.S doses were given once or twice, 56 days apart.

Method: immunoSEQ multiplex PCR; TCRdb's copy keeps in-frame clones and lacks some. The data show about 320,000 clones, about 82% seen once. This CDR3 has 14 amino acids. V trimming: 7 bases; J trimming: 8 bases; junction bases outside the gene matches: 6. Germline V gene sequence: CDR1 MDHEN, CDR2 SYDVKM. Treatment of the sample: 19 received Ad26.COV2.S at low or high dose, single or two shots; a few received placebo; per-sample allocation not given. Each sample was drawn 63 days after the first injection (of vaccine or placebo). A Boston donor was an adult aged 18-55 years. Immunization relied on an Ad26 vector, which expressed Wuhan-strain SARS-CoV-2 spike.

The receptor comes from a person between 18 and 59 years old who received the Ad26.COV2.S COVID-19 vaccine or a placebo. The source material was peripheral blood, sampled in a trial of Ad26.COV2.S vaccine versus placebo. The rearrangement links TRBV28 to TRBJ1-6; 9 nucleotides agree with TRBD1. The CDR3: CASNGDRVYSPLHF. DNA for the CDR3: TGTGCCAGCAATGGGGACAGGGTTTATTCACCCCTCCACTTT.